This TCR beta chain was profiled in a study of control samples from healthy donors and cancer patients (TCRdb year 2020). The germline V gene (reference sequence) sets CDR1 to LNHDA and CDR2 to SQIVND. The CDR3 spans 14 residues, from the cysteine through the phenylalanine. Only the CDR3 region is kept as DNA, spanning 42 bases read in frame from base 1. V is pared back by 6 bases and J by 0 bases, with 8 bases lying between the germline termini. Details on this clone: This clone's antigen is unknown. Base qualities are not recorded, but no much larger clone differs from it by a single base.

The library came from the immunoSEQ multiplex PCR assay. TCRdb carries this immuneACCESS record with in-frame sequences only. Its versions omit some clonotypes, under half of them owing to an unresolved V gene in the studies checked, with the rest unexplained. Across this sample there are around 110,000 clones, with approximately 92% seen only once. 1.1% of the sample belongs to the ten largest clones. Material for sequencing was PBMCs. This clonotype originated in a woman between 45 and 60 years old with colorectal cancer. The sequence joins TRBV19 to TRBJ2-2, with no D gene named confidently. The bases are TGTGCCAGTAGGCGTCAAGCGAACACCGGGGAGCTGTTTTTT. Its protein is CASRRQANTGELFF.